This TCR beta chain was identified in a study of T cell responses to AZD1222 COVID-19 vaccine. Whole-study context: Pooling was applied to second doses at about 4 or about 12 weeks.

The study's findings and limits: Just a handful of AZD1222 recipients tested seropositive at baseline. Repertoire collection took place solely once the T cell response had peaked. Clonal diversity was possibly underestimated, and the donors were mostly white British, with more females.

Remarks on this clone: What it recognizes is unknown.

This CDR3 region has 15 residues. Looked up from germline, CDR1 is LNHDA and CDR2 is SQIVND (reference sequence). Trimming left V 4 bases short and J 4 bases short, with 14 bases between. Clones were sequenced by immunoSEQ multiplex PCR, and TCRdb holds only the in-frame ones, with some missing. The sample yields some 90,000 clones, roughly 84% seen once. This receptor was identified in an adult in good health. This chain joins TRBV19 and TRBJ1-5; D not resolved. The input for sequencing was peripheral blood, taken on day 0 of AZD1222 vaccination. CDR3: CASSTSGPTNQPQHF. The CDR3 bases are TGTGCCAGTAGTACCTCTGGACCCACGAATCAGCCCCAGCATTTT.